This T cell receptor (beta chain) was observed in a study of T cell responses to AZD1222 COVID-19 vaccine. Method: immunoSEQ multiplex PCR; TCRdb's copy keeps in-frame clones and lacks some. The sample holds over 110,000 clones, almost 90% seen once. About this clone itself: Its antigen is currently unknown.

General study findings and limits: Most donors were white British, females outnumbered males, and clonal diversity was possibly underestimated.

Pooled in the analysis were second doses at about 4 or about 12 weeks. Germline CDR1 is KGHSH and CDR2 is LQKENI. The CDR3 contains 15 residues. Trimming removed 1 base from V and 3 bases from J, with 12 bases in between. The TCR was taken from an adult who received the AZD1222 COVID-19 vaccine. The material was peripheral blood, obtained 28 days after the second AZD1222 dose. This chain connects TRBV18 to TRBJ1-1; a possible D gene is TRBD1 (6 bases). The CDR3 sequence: CASSPQGDRDTEAFF. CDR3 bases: TGTGCCAGCTCACCACAGGGGGATCGAGACACTGAAGCTTTCTTT.